These 15 T cell receptor beta chains were sequenced from one sample in a study of PD-1 blockade in classical Hodgkin lymphoma. With no exception, relapse followed autologous stem cell transplantation in all patients, and brentuximab vedotin exposure varied. The CD4+ T cells used were purified from thawed PBMCs through magnetic negative selection. Produced via immunoSEQ multiplex PCR; TCRdb's table is partial and in-frame only. The sample lists about 23,000 clones, roughly 84% seen once, with approximately 1.7% in the top ten. The source material was CD4+ T cells from blood, sampled at baseline. These receptors were obtained from a human donor with classical Hodgkin lymphoma.

The chain carries TRBV20-1 and TRBJ1-2; TRBD1 agrees at 7 bases. Germline loops: CDR1 DFQATT, CDR2 SNEGSKA (reference sequence). The V segment lost 7 bases and the J segment 5 bases; nucleotides outside the gene matches: 1. This CDR3 region has 10 residues. The CDR3 DNA reads TGCAGTGTACAGGGGTATGGCTACACCTTC. Translation gives CSVQGYGYTF.

CDR3 protein: CASSYRPDRVNEQFF. The CDR3 DNA is TGTGCCAGCAGTTACCGGCCTGACAGGGTAAATGAGCAGTTCTTC. The rearrangement uses TRBV6-5 and TRBJ2-1, with 7 bases fitting TRBD1. Looked up from germline, CDR1 is MNHEY and CDR2 is SVGAGI. Losses at the gene ends were 2 bases for V and 7 bases for J; bases not matched to a gene: 8. This CDR3 spans 15 amino acids.

The chain joins TRBV9 to TRBJ2-1; 11 bases are a match to TRBD2. Germline trimming cut 0 bases from V and 6 bases from J; bases unmatched to any gene: 2. This CDR3 spans 15 amino acids. CDR1 and CDR2 from the germline V gene are SGDLS and YYNGEE. DNA of the CDR3: TGTGCCAGCAGCGTAGGGCTAGCGGGGGGCAATGAGCAGTTCTTC. It encodes CASSVGLAGGNEQFF.

The V and J genes are TRBV18 and TRBJ1-1; 8 nucleotides agree with TRBD1. The ends lost 3 bases at V and 3 bases at J; junction bases unmatched: 3. CDR3 length: 14 amino acids. CDR1 is KGHSH and CDR2 is LQKENI in the germline V gene. In DNA form, the CDR3 reads TGTGCCAGCTCACCCAGGGGGCCTTACACTGAAGCTTTCTTT. Its translation: CASSPRGPYTEAFF.

The chain joins TRBV11-3 to TRBJ2-1; no clear D. The CDR3 extends over 16 amino acids. The ends were cut back, 5 bases at V and 0 bases at J, with 14 bases in the middle. The germline gives CDR1 SGHNT, CDR2 YENEEA. CDR3 region: CASSPPPASSYNEQFF. The CDR3 DNA sequence: TGTGCCAGCAGCCCCCCCCCGGCCAGCTCCTACAATGAGCAGTTCTTC.

V and J are TRBV18 and TRBJ2-7, with TRBD2 as a possible D gene (6 bases). Germline V lookup: CDR1 KGHSH, CDR2 LQKENI. V was pared by 3 bases and J by 0 bases, with 15 bases between. The CDR3 length is 16 residues. The CDR3 nucleotides read TGTGCCAGCTCACCCGCGGGGACCGAGAGCTCCTACGAGCAGTACTTC. Translated, it gives CASSPAGTESSYEQYF.

In its sample, this clone was seen once. The chain employs TRBV7-3 and TRBJ1-2; 7 nucleotides line up with TRBD1. V was clipped by 5 bases and J by 7 bases; unmatched bases: 7. The CDR3 sequence is 13 residues long. CDR1 and CDR2 (germline): SGHTA, FQGTGA. CDR3 DNA: TGTGCCAGCAGCCCTTCGGAGGGGGCTGGCTACACCTTC. This sequence encodes CASSPSEGAGYTF.

CDR3 coding DNA: TGTGCCAGCAGCTTAGATGGGGGGGCCGGCACAGATACGCAGTATTTT. Encoded protein: CASSLDGGAGTDTQYF. The chain recombines TRBV11-3 with TRBJ2-3, with a possible D match to TRBD2 (7 bases). Trimming took 0 bases from V and 1 from J, leaving 11 bases between them. There are 16 residues in the CDR3. The germline V gene has CDR1 SGHNT and CDR2 YENEEA.

This chain links TRBV28 with TRBJ1-4; D is possibly TRBD1 (6 bases). This CDR3 is 15 amino acids long. Per germline, CDR1 MDHEN and CDR2 SYDVKM. Trimming stripped 4 bases from V and 8 bases from J, with 17 bases between. The CDR3 DNA reads as TGTGCCAGCAGTTCCCAACAGGGTAGGGGGGAAAAACTGTTTTTT. Translated, it gives CASSSQQGRGEKLFF.

The V and J genes are TRBV4-3 and TRBJ2-6; a weak D match, TRBD2 (5 bases). The CDR3 has 17 amino acids. V was clipped by 1 base and J by 2 bases, with 12 bases between them. CDR1 LGHNA and CDR2 YSLEER come from the germline V gene. In DNA, the CDR3 is TGCGCCAGCAGCCAAGGGACGGGGAGCGCTGGGGCCAACGTCCTGACTTTC. Protein: CASSQGTGSAGANVLTF.

There are a few counts of this clone. The chain employs TRBV6-1 and TRBJ1-1; TRBD1 matches at 8 bases. The CDR3 covers 12 residues. The germline V gene encodes CDR1 MNHNS and CDR2 SASEGT. Trimming cost V 5 bases and J 8 bases; bases outside gene matches: 4. The CDR3 region has the DNA TGTGCCAGCAGTACCGACAGGGGCGAAGCTTTCTTT. It yields the protein CASSTDRGEAFF.

The J gene is TRBJ1-2, the V gene TRBV19; D possibly corresponds to TRBD1 (6 bases). The V gene lost 7 bases and the J gene lost 4 bases, with 19 bases spanning the gap. Germline CDR1 is LNHDA and CDR2 is SQIVND (reference sequence). There are 15 residues in the CDR3. This chain's CDR3 is CASTQSTGGIYGYTF. The CDR3 region has the DNA TGTGCCAGTACCCAATCGACAGGAGGGATCTATGGCTACACCTTC.

The chain is built from TRBV2 and TRBJ2-1; D is perhaps TRBD1 or TRBD2 (5 bases each). CDR3 length equals 13 residues. Trimming stripped 9 bases from V and 7 bases from J, with 16 bases between. The germline V gene encodes CDR1 SNHLY and CDR2 FYNNEI. CDR3 loop: CARKTRGQNEQFF. The DNA of the CDR3 is TGTGCCAGAAAGACCCGGGGCCAGAATGAGCAGTTCTTC.

Concerning this clone: This CDR3 is also generated by other DNA sequences in the sample. The chain combines TRBV29-1 with TRBJ2-5, with D possibly matching TRBD2 (6 bases). The germline V gene has CDR1 SQVTM and CDR2 ANQGSEA. Deletions cut 6 bases from V and 5 bases from J, with 13 bases between. The CDR3 covers 12 residues. For the CDR3, the DNA is TGCAGCGTCGGTGGAGGGCAGGAGACCCAGTACTTC. It is translated as CSVGGGQETQYF.

This chain links TRBV9 with TRBJ1-4; 8 bases fit TRBD1. With V trimmed by 3 bases and J by 8 bases, 9 bases remained unmatched. CDR3 size: 15 residues. Germline assignment: CDR1 SGDLS and CDR2 YYNGEE. The CDR3 here is CASSAANRGREKLFF. In DNA, the CDR3 is TGTGCCAGCAGCGCCGCGAACAGGGGGAGGGAAAAACTGTTTTTT.